This T cell receptor (beta chain) is drawn from a study of T cells after yellow fever vaccination (dated by TCRdb to 2018 to 2020). Study-wide context: Libraries from fractions with low cell numbers were prepared with the SMART-Seq v4 Ultra Low Input RNA kit. To follow T-cell clones before and after primary and booster YFV17D yellow fever vaccination, bulk TCR alpha and beta repertoires were sequenced over time. Two healthy male donors, one aged 18 to 29 and one aged 30 to 40 years, made up the cohort. Blood was drawn at multiple timepoints before and after primary and secondary immunization, with bulk PBMC replicates and cell subsets isolated. The research as a whole found: A small share of clonotypes occurred in both CD4 and CD8 compartments, likely arising from convergent recombination. Only two donors were included in the study, so the extent to which the findings can be generalized is limited. After the booster, most of the clones that had expanded following primary vaccination were detected again (almost 98% of CD4 and 80% to 90% of CD8), which suggests that memory was broadly maintained. Computational filtering was needed because FACS-sorted repertoires could contain abundant contaminating clonotypes from the bulk population. The secondary T-cell response was weaker than the primary response but faster, peaking on day 5 instead of day 15.

TCR cDNA was made using 5'RACE template switching, a step that added a universal primer site and unique molecular identifiers. Priming for cDNA synthesis came from both the TCR alpha and TCR beta constant segments. Library amplification involved two PCR steps, and the second step added sample barcodes and sequencing adapters. Libraries were sequenced on Illumina HiSeq 2500 (2x100 bp) or NovaSeq (2x150 bp). The source study handled its data this way. MIGEC was used to demultiplex reads and collapse the reads into UMI consensus sequences, and MiXCR was used for V(D)J alignment. Using edgeR on replicate PBMC samples, clonotypes were called vaccine-responding if FDR was below 0.01 and the log2 fold change was above 5 up to day 15. Each bulk clonotype received a CD4 or CD8 identity based on whether the sequenced CD4 or CD8 repertoire contained that clonotype at higher abundance. A clonotype counted as NS4B-specific if enriched at least 10-fold in dextramer-positive versus dextramer-negative fractions, with CD4-biased clonotypes left out. Starting from the raw public reads, TCRdb applied fastp trimming at Q25, assembled clones with MiXCR and retained in-frame beta chains. One record per CDR3 amino acid sequence lists the most common genes and DNA. The V and J calls and clone size come from TCRdb's table, not from the authors' own analysis. In this sample the table shows more than 35,000 distinct CDR3 sequences, 6.8% of which occur a single time. Around 16% of the sample rests with the top ten.

Details on this clonotype: This could be a read error, since a much larger clone is one nucleotide away.

The treatment or condition label of this sample denotes: live attenuated yellow fever vaccine strain. PBMCs were isolated from peripheral blood using a standard Ficoll-Paque protocol. Epitope-specific CD8 T cells were sorted using a dextramer loaded with the yellow fever NS4B epitope peptide, with anti-CD3 and anti-CD8 staining. TriZol was used to extract RNA from bulk PBMCs, CD4 and CD8 fractions, and dextramer-positive and dextramer-negative fractions. This clonotype was obtained from a man aged 30 to 45 who received the YFV17D yellow fever vaccine. The source was CD8+ T cells not binding an NS4B(214-222) dextramer, sorted from PBMCs, collected 45 days after the yellow fever booster vaccination. Per the publication, the cell subset or site label means: NS4B epitope dextramer-negative CD8 T cells.

The DNA is as follows: TGTGCCAGCAGTTACTCGACCCTCTCCCACAATGAGCAGTTCTTC. This is translated as CASSYSTLSHNEQFF. Here the chain combines TRBV6-2 or TRBV6-3 and TRBJ2-1, with no D gene named confidently. The germline V gene provides CDR1 MNHEY and CDR2 SVGEGT. The CDR3, from cysteine to phenylalanine, totals 15 residues. This entry keeps only the CDR3 DNA: 45 bases, framed from base 1.